This T cell receptor beta chain was documented in a study of cytomegalovirus exposure and HLA in healthy donors. Across the whole study: Drawn from HLA-typed donors, some 80 million unique TCRs were held in an early data release.

Whole-study findings and limits: A later analysis associated 15,000 or so TCR beta sequences with HLA alleles at a 0.05 false discovery rate. Later, an analysis showed that TCR beta chains associated with HLA were more clonally expanded than others that were equally common.

Concerning this clone itself: The target antigen is unknown.

The CDR3 length is 14 residues. Per germline, CDR1 MNHNS and CDR2 SASEGT. V dropped 6 bases and J dropped 2 bases, with 14 bases sitting between them. The donors, nominally healthy at sampling, likely had unrecorded immune exposures. 13 Jbeta primers and 60 Vbeta primers were used for the PCR. The repertoire was sequenced with immunoSEQ multiplex PCR; TCRdb's copy has only in-frame clones and lacks some. The sample holds roughly 52,000 clones; 45% to 70% are singletons and the top ten take roughly 12%. The source is a human donor in good health. This sequence joins TRBV6-1 and TRBJ2-7; TRBD2 is a possible D gene (6 bases). The sample consisted of PBMCs. CDR3 nucleotides: TGTGCCAGCAGCGGGCGGGGTCGAACCTACGAGCAGTACTTC. The encoded protein is CASSGRGRTYEQYF.